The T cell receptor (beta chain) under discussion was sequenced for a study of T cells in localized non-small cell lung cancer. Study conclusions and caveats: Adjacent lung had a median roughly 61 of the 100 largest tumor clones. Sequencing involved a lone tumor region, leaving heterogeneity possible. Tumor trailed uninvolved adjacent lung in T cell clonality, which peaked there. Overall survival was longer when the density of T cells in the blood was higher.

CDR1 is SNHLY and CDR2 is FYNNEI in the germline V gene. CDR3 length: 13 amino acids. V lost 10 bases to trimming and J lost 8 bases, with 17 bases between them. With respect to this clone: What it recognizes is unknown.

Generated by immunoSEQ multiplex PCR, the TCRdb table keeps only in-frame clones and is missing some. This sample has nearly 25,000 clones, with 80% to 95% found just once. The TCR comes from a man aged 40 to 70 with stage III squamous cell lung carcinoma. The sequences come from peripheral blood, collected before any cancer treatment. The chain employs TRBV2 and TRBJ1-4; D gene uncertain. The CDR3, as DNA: TGTGCCACCCAGCCTGGGATTTGGGAAAAACTGTTTTTT. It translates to CATQPGIWEKLFF.